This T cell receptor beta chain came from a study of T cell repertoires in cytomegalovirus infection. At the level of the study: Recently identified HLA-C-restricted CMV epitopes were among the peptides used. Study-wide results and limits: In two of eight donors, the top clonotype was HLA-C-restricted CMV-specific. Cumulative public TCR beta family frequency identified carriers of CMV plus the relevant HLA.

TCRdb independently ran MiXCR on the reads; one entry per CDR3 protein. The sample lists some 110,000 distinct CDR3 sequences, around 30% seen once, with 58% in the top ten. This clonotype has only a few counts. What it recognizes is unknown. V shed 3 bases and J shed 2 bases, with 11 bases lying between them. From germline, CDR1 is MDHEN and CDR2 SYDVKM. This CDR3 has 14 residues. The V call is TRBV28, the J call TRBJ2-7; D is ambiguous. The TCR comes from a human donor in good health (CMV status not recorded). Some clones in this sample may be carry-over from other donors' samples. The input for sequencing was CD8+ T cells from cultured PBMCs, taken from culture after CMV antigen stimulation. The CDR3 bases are TGTGCCAGCAGTTTCTCGGCCGGAACCTACGAGCAGTACTTC. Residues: CASSFSAGTYEQYF.